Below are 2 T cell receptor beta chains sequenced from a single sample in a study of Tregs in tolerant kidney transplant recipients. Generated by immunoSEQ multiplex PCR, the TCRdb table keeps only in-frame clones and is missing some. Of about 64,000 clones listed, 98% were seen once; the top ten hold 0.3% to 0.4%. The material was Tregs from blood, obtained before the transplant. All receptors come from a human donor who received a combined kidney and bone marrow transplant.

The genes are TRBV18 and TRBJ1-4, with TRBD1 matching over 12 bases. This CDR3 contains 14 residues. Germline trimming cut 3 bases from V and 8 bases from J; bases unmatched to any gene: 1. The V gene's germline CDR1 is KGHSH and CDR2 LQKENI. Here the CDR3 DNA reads TGTGCCAGCTCACCGGGACAGGGGGCAGAAAAACTGTTTTTT. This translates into CASSPGQGAEKLFF.

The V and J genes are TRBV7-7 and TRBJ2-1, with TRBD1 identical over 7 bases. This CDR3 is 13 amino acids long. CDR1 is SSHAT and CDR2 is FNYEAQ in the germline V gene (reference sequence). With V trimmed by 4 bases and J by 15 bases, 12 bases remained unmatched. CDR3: CASSSIRQGPLFF. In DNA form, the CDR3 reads TGTGCCAGCAGCTCCATCCGACAGGGCCCGCTGTTCTTC.